A single sample gave rise to the 14 T cell receptor beta chains below, sequenced in a study of vaccination effects on CD4 cells after COVID-19. Antigen-specific CD4+ T cells were first expanded with viral peptide pools by the ViraFEST assay and only then sequenced. Following a roughly 11-day culture, CD4+ T cells were purified. Two doses of either BNT162b2 or mRNA-1273 were given to each participant. Their antigens are not known. Assay used: immunoSEQ multiplex PCR; TCRdb lists only in-frame clones, some missing. The sample yields 15,000 or so clones, approximately 70% seen once. The specimen comprised CD4+ T cells from PBMCs cultured with SARS-CoV-2 spike peptides, sampled after COVID-19 vaccination. The receptor source for this set is a human donor who received a COVID-19 vaccine.

The genes are TRBV4-1 and TRBJ1-1, with D unclear. The CDR3 is made up of 14 amino acids. V gave up 4 bases and J gave up 3 bases, with 12 bases separating them. Germline assignment: CDR1 MGHRA and CDR2 YSYEKL. The CDR3 sequence is CASSPRLRDTEAFF. CDR3 in DNA: TGCGCCAGCAGCCCACGTTTAAGGGACACTGAAGCTTTCTTT.

The CDR3 sequence is CAWSAGTGGRYSNQPQHF. The CDR3 DNA is TGTGCCTGGAGCGCCGGGACAGGGGGGAGGTATAGCAATCAGCCCCAGCATTTT. The chain recombines TRBV30 with TRBJ1-5; 11 bases line up with TRBD1. Trimming cost V 3 bases and J 0 bases; bases outside gene matches: 10. Germline V gene lookup returns CDR1 GTSNPN and CDR2 SVGIG (reference sequence). CDR3 length: 18 residues.

The V call is TRBV2, the J call TRBJ2-7; 11 bases are a match to TRBD2. The CDR3 extends over 15 amino acids. CDR1 SNHLY and CDR2 FYNNEI come from the germline V gene. V lost 7 bases to trimming and J lost 3 bases; unmatched junction nucleotides: 8. The CDR3 coding sequence is TGTGCCAGCACCCAACTAGCGGGAGCCCACTACGAGCAGTACTTC. Protein: CASTQLAGAHYEQYF.

V is TRBV19 and J is TRBJ1-2; 7 bases agree with TRBD1. There are 15 residues in the CDR3. J lost 4 bases, V lost 8 bases, and 13 bases had no gene match. From germline, CDR1 is LNHDA and CDR2 SQIVND (reference sequence). The CDR3 bases are TGTGCCAGTCGCATTAGAAGGGGGGACAGCTATGGCTACACCTTC. Protein sequence: CASRIRRGDSYGYTF.

In its sample, this clone is medium-sized. The chain carries TRBV19 and TRBJ1-5, with TRBD1 matching over 8 bases. The CDR3 runs to 16 residues. J lost 0 bases, V lost 7 bases, and 8 bases had no gene match. Per germline, CDR1 LNHDA and CDR2 SQIVND (reference sequence). The CDR3 sequence is CASMEGQVFSNQPQHF. DNA of the CDR3: TGTGCCAGTATGGAGGGACAGGTATTTAGCAATCAGCCCCAGCATTTT.

This sequence joins TRBV4-1 and TRBJ2-1; a possible D gene is TRBD2 (6 bases). Trimming cost V 2 bases and J 5 bases, with 16 bases left between them. Germline V gene sequence: CDR1 MGHRA, CDR2 YSYEKL. The CDR3 totals 16 residues. The CDR3 bases are TGCGCCAGCAGCCAATCCCCCACGCGGAGGGACAATGAGCAGTTCTTC. Residues: CASSQSPTRRDNEQFF.

The chain carries TRBV10-3 and TRBJ1-2; tentative D call: TRBD1 (6 bases). Germline V gene data show CDR1 as ENHRY and CDR2 as SYGVKD. Between the trimmed V and J ends, which lost 2 bases and 7 bases, there was a span of 17 bases. The CDR3 has 15 amino acids. The DNA of the CDR3 is TGTGCCATCAGTGAGATCCAGGGGATAGGTGGTGGCTACACCTTC. As protein: CAISEIQGIGGGYTF.

This clone was detected only once. V and J are TRBV4-2 and TRBJ2-7; no clear D. The CDR3 has 14 residues. V dropped 3 bases and J dropped 1 base, with 10 bases sitting between them. Germline V gene sequence: CDR1 LGHNA, CDR2 YNFKEQ. The CDR3 reads CASSQRTDSYEQYF. For the CDR3, the DNA is TGTGCCAGCAGCCAGAGGACGGATTCCTACGAGCAGTACTTC.

The chain carries TRBV7-3 and TRBJ2-1; weak D call: TRBD2 (5 bases). The CDR3 covers 13 residues. V shed 3 bases and J shed 5 bases, with 8 bases lying between them. CDR1 and CDR2 from the germline V gene are SGHTA and FQGTGA. The CDR3 loop is CASSFGLNNEQFF. CDR3 in DNA: TGTGCCAGCAGCTTCGGACTTAACAATGAGCAGTTCTTC.

The chain is built from TRBV11-3 and TRBJ2-1; D unresolved. Germline loops: CDR1 SGHNT, CDR2 YENEEA. The CDR3 is 14 amino acids. Trimming shortened V by 5 bases and J by 0 bases, and 8 bases separated the two germline ends. Here the CDR3 reads CASSHRSSYNEQFF. CDR3 sequence (DNA): TGTGCCAGCAGCCACAGAAGCTCCTACAATGAGCAGTTCTTC.

The chain couples TRBV29-1 to TRBJ1-4; possible D gene TRBD1, 6 bases. In germline, CDR1 is SQVTM, CDR2 ANQGSEA. The CDR3 spans 15 residues. Deletions cut 4 bases from V and 5 bases from J, with 17 bases between. CDR3 residues: CSVGGRQVGNEKLFF. DNA of the CDR3: TGCAGCGTTGGCGGAAGACAGGTCGGGAATGAAAAACTGTTTTTT.

The chain recombines TRBV3-1 (or the pseudogene TRBV3-2) with TRBJ2-1; TRBD1 matches 8 bases. Germline CDR1 and CDR2: LGHDT and YNNKEL (reference sequence). There are 16 residues in the CDR3. Germline trimming cut 4 bases from V and 2 bases from J; bases unmatched to any gene: 7. Here the CDR3 DNA reads TGTGCCAGCAGCCGGTTCCGGACAGGGCCCTACAATGAGCAGTTCTTC. Its translation: CASSRFRTGPYNEQFF.

This clone was picked up one time. The chain employs TRBV11-2 and TRBJ2-2; no reliable D call. The CDR3 loop spans 14 amino acids. Looked up from germline, CDR1 is SGHAT and CDR2 is FQNNGV. The germline V and J ends were trimmed by 1 base and 8 bases, with 11 bases remaining between them. The CDR3 sequence is CASSLGLVRGELFF. The CDR3 DNA reads TGTGCCAGCAGCTTAGGACTCGTGAGGGGGGAGCTGTTTTTT.

The chain combines TRBV6-5 with TRBJ2-3, with D unresolved. Germline V gives CDR1 MNHEY, CDR2 SVGAGI. V shed 7 bases and J shed 0 bases, with 8 bases lying between them. The CDR3 extends over 13 amino acids. The CDR3, as DNA: TGTGCCAGCACCCAGACTAGCACAGATACGCAGTATTTT. This encodes CASTQTSTDTQYF.